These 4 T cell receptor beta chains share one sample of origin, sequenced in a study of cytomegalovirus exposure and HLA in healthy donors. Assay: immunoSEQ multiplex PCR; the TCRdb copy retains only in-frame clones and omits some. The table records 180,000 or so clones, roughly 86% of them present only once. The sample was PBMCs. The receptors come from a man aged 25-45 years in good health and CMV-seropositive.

The CDR3 loop is CASSQDRPGAPYEQYF. As DNA, the CDR3 is TGCGCCAGCAGCCAAGATCGGCCTGGAGCCCCCTACGAGCAGTACTTC. The J gene is TRBJ2-7, the V gene TRBV4-1; D is uncertain. This CDR3 spans 16 amino acids. Trimming cost V 0 bases and J 2 bases, with 14 bases left between them. Germline lookup yields CDR1 MGHRA and CDR2 YSYEKL.

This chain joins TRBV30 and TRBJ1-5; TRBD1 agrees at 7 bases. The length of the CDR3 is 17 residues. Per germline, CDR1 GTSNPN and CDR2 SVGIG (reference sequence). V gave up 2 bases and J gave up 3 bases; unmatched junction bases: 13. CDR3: CAWSPGAGGFLNQPQHF. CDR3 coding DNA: TGTGCCTGGAGTCCTGGGGCAGGGGGTTTTCTCAATCAGCCCCAGCATTTT.

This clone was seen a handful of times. CDR3 coding DNA: TGTGCCAGTAGCAGACCCTACCGGGACACCGCCTACAATGAGCAGTTCTTC. As protein: CASSRPYRDTAYNEQFF. This chain uses TRBV19 with TRBJ2-1; D perhaps matches TRBD1 (6 bases). The CDR3 covers 17 residues. V gave up 6 bases and J gave up 2 bases, with 20 bases separating them. From germline, CDR1 is LNHDA and CDR2 SQIVND (reference sequence).

The CDR3 sequence: CASSVGGGSGNTIYF. For the CDR3, the DNA is TGTGCCAGCAGCGTAGGTGGGGGCTCTGGAAACACCATATATTTT. The chain uses TRBV9 and TRBJ1-3, with D possibly matching TRBD1 (5 bases). The CDR3 is 15 amino acids. Trimming pared 0 bases from V and 0 bases from J, leaving 7 bases between. Germline V gene data show CDR1 as SGDLS and CDR2 as YYNGEE.